This T cell receptor (beta chain) was obtained from a study of blood T cell repertoires in COVID-19. The wider study: Specimens from acute and convalescent COVID-19 originated in the United States, Italy and Spain.

Authors' analysis steps: Nucleated cell number was recorded as an estimate derived from reference gene primer amplification. Assay: immunoSEQ multiplex PCR; the TCRdb copy retains only in-frame clones and omits some. The V and J calls and clone size come from that table; D and trimming were worked out from the DNA. The top ten clones hold 12% of a sample with roughly 180,000 clones, roughly 81% of them seen once. During active infection, Seattle patients enrolled and were then monitored through disease. CDR3 length equals 16 residues. The germline V gene has CDR1 MDHEN and CDR2 SYDVKM. The J segment lost 6 bases and the V segment lost 6 bases, leaving 9 bases of the junction unmatched.

This TCR was recovered from a woman aged 80 or older with COVID-19, enrolled during active disease. Sequencing used peripheral blood. The rearrangement links TRBV28 to TRBJ1-6; 9 bases map to TRBD1. As DNA, the CDR3 is TGTGCCAGCAGCCCCGGGACAGGGTATTTTAATTCACCCCTCCACTTT. Translated: CASSPGTGYFNSPLHF.